This T cell receptor (beta chain) was sequenced in a study of control samples from healthy donors and cancer patients. The germline V gene encodes CDR1 MGHRA and CDR2 YSYEKL. This CDR3 has 14 amino acids. V was clipped by 3 bases and J by 5 bases; unmatched bases: 4. Using immunoSEQ multiplex PCR, the repertoire was profiled, and TCRdb retains in-frame clones only, with some absent. The sample carries about 88,000 clones, roughly 93% recorded once. The sequence was collected from a young man in good health. This chain links TRBV4-1 with TRBJ2-1, with TRBD1 identical over 7 bases. Sequenced material: blood. CDR3 loop: CASSHHRGDNEQFF. In DNA, the CDR3 is TGCGCCAGCAGCCATCACAGGGGCGACAATGAGCAGTTCTTC.